The 26 T cell receptor beta chains presented below share a single source sample, sequenced in a study of T cell repertoires in cytomegalovirus infection. TCRdb fed the reads into MiXCR, producing one record per CDR3 protein. The table lists roughly 150,000 distinct CDR3 sequences, less than 25% of them singletons. Sequencing input: PBMCs. The receptors originated from a human donor in good health (CMV status not recorded). Some clones in this sample may be carry-over from other donors' samples.

This clonotype was seen only a few times. The gene calls are TRBV7-3 and TRBJ2-5; TRBD2 is a possible D gene (5 bases). Germline loops: CDR1 SGHTA, CDR2 FQGTGA. CDR3 length equals 14 residues. V gave up 3 bases and J gave up 5 bases, with 13 bases separating them. The CDR3: CASSLDGIGETQYF. The CDR3 DNA sequence: TGTGCCAGCAGCTTGGACGGGATTGGGGAGACCCAGTACTTC. The whole variable domain, remainder taken from reference TRBV7-3 and TRBJ2-5, is GAGVSQTPSNKVTEKGKYVELRCDPISGHTALYWYRQSLGQGPEFLIYFQGTGAADDSGLPNDRFFAVRPEGSVSTLKIQRTERGDSAVYLCASSLDGIGETQYFGPGTRLLVL.

This clonotype was counted only a few times. This chain links TRBV11-2 with TRBJ2-7; weak D call: TRBD1 (6 bases). From germline, CDR1 is SGHAT and CDR2 FQNNGV. The CDR3 runs to 12 residues. Trimming shortened V by 6 bases and J by 4 bases, and 10 bases separated the two germline ends. The CDR3 reads CASSQRGYEQYF. CDR3 nucleotide sequence: TGTGCCAGCAGTCAGAGGGGGTACGAGCAGTACTTC.

This clonotype was found a few times. V usage is TRBV4-3 and J usage is TRBJ2-7; 7 nucleotides align to TRBD1. V lost 0 bases and J lost 2; bases outside the gene matches: 4. CDR1 is LGHNA, CDR2 YSLEER, per germline. This CDR3 region has 15 residues. The CDR3 DNA reads TGCGCCAGCAGCCAAGAAGGGGGCGAGGCCTACGAGCAGTACTTC. It yields the protein CASSQEGGEAYEQYF.

There are a few counts of this clonotype. The chain has TRBV12-3 or TRBV12-4 and TRBJ1-4, with no clear D. V was cut by 6 bases and J by 0 bases, with 5 bases left in between. CDR3 length: 13 residues. For the CDR3, the DNA is TGTGCCAGCAGCTTCACAACTAATGAAAAACTGTTTTTT. Its translation: CASSFTTNEKLFF.

This clonotype has ten or more counts. The chain uses TRBV6-6 and TRBJ1-1; the match to TRBD1 covers 9 bases. This CDR3 is 22 amino acids long. V lost 2 bases and J lost 0; bases outside the gene matches: 22. Germline V gene data show CDR1 as MNHNY and CDR2 as SVGAGI (reference sequence). In DNA form, the CDR3 reads TGTGCCAGCAGTTACCGGCAGCCCTGGTCGATGACAGGGGGTGGGGTGAACACTGAAGCTTTCTTT. Amino acid sequence: CASSYRQPWSMTGGGVNTEAFF.

To note about this clonotype: Being one base from a much bigger clone, this may be a read error. It is unclear where the CDR3 begins or ends on the DNA, so no DNA is shown, and the CDR3 is as TCRdb lists it. J is TRBJ1-4 and V is TRBV7-2; the D segment call TRBD1 is taken from the table without a DNA check. Germline V gene data show CDR1 as SGHTA and CDR2 as FQGNSA. The CDR3 adds up to 17 amino acids, both ends counted. CDR3 residues: CASNQWAGGARQGAPIF.

The chain has TRBV6-5 and TRBJ1-1, with D tentatively TRBD1 (6 bases). Germline loops: CDR1 MNHEY, CDR2 SVGAGI. This CDR3 has 16 residues. V dropped 4 bases and J dropped 0 bases, with 15 bases sitting between them. CDR3 sequence reads: CASSSRTVNMNTEAFF. The CDR3 nucleotides are TGTGCCAGCAGTTCACGGACAGTTAATATGAACACTGAAGCTTTCTTT.

This clonotype has only a few counts. The J gene is TRBJ2-4, the V gene TRBV6-5, with D possibly being TRBD2 (6 bases). The CDR3 runs 11 residues. Trimming shortened V by 5 bases and J by 7 bases, and 6 bases separated the two germline ends. Germline CDR1 is MNHEY and CDR2 is SVGAGI. The CDR3 loop reads CASSGGNIQYF. In DNA, the CDR3 is TGTGCCAGCAGTGGAGGGAACATTCAGTACTTC.

This clonotype came up many times. This chain links TRBV6-5 with TRBJ2-5; TRBD1 matches 8 bases. The germline V gene encodes CDR1 MNHEY and CDR2 SVGAGI. V gave up 2 bases and J gave up 3 bases; unmatched junction bases: 8. The CDR3 extends over 16 amino acids. CDR3 region: CASSYAGGQVEETQYF. CDR3 in DNA: TGTGCCAGCAGTTACGCAGGGGGCCAGGTTGAAGAGACCCAGTACTTC.

The rearrangement joins TRBV20-1 to TRBJ1-5, with no clear D. The CDR3 sequence is 16 residues long. The ends were cut back, 1 base at V and 0 bases at J, with 13 bases in the middle. Germline CDR1 DFQATT, CDR2 SNEGSKA (reference sequence). The CDR3 bases are TGCAGTGCTAGAGCCGGGCCAGGAATTAGCAATCAGCCCCAGCATTTT. Translation: CSARAGPGISNQPQHF.

There are a few counts of this clonotype. The chain uses TRBV7-3 and TRBJ2-7; D unclear. This CDR3 region has 13 residues. Trimming stripped 4 bases from V and 5 bases from J, with 12 bases between. The germline gives CDR1 SGHTA, CDR2 FQGTGA. CDR3 DNA sequence: TGTGCCAGCAGCTACTCCCATACGAACGAGCAGTACTTC. Amino acids: CASSYSHTNEQYF. Combining the CDR3 with reference TRBV7-3 and TRBJ2-7 gives the whole variable domain GAGVSQTPSNKVTEKGKYVELRCDPISGHTALYWYRQSLGQGPEFLIYFQGTGAADDSGLPNDRFFAVRPEGSVSTLKIQRTERGDSAVYLCASSYSHTNEQYFGPGTRLTVT.

V is TRBV6-1 and J is TRBJ1-2, with TRBD1 matching over 9 bases. With 5 bases clipped from V and 4 bases from J, the junction kept 5 bases outside the gene matches. The CDR3 extends over 14 amino acids. Germline CDR1 reads MNHNS; CDR2 reads SASEGT. DNA for the CDR3: TGTGCCAGCAGTACGGGACAGGGAAGCTATGGCTACACCTTC. Protein product: CASSTGQGSYGYTF.

This clonotype was picked up many times. The chain carries TRBV6-2 or TRBV6-3 and TRBJ2-6; D not resolved. The germline CDR1 and CDR2 sequences are MNHEY and SVGEGT. The CDR3 length is 15 residues. The V gene lost 5 bases and the J gene lost 0 bases, with 8 bases spanning the gap. DNA for the CDR3: TGTGCCAGCAGTCAACACCGCTCTGGGGCCAACGTCCTGACTTTC. Translation: CASSQHRSGANVLTF.

This clonotype was observed many times. The chain couples TRBV20-1 to TRBJ2-3; D is unclear. The germline CDR1 and CDR2 sequences are DFQATT and SNEGSKA (reference sequence). V lost 6 bases and J lost 0, with 19 bases in between. The CDR3 contains 16 residues. In DNA, the CDR3 is TGCAGTGCCCGATCCGGTGCGTCGAGCAGCACAGATACGCAGTATTTT. It codes for CSARSGASSSTDTQYF.

CDR3 DNA sequence: TGTGCCAGCAGTACGACAGGGCGGGAGACCCAGTACTTC. Its protein product is CASSTTGRETQYF. V is TRBV28 and J is TRBJ2-5, with 7 nucleotides matching TRBD1. CDR3 length equals 13 residues. V dropped 5 bases and J dropped 5; count of bases not matched to a gene: 5. Looked up from germline, CDR1 is MDHEN and CDR2 is SYDVKM.

This clonotype was counted at least ten times. This rearrangement joins TRBV7-3 to TRBJ2-7; D perhaps matches TRBD2 (6 bases). V dropped 4 bases and J dropped 3 bases, with 16 bases sitting between them. The CDR3 is made up of 15 amino acids. CDR1 is SGHTA and CDR2 is FQGTGA in the germline V gene. DNA of the CDR3: TGTGCCAGCAGCTATGCGGGGCAGGGAGGCTACGAGCAGTACTTC. This translates into CASSYAGQGGYEQYF.

This clonotype occurred a few times. The gene calls are TRBV20-1 and TRBJ2-7, with 9 bases that match TRBD1. The length of the CDR3 is 16 residues. J was trimmed by 6 bases and V by 1 base; bases with no gene match: 13. The germline V gene encodes CDR1 DFQATT and CDR2 SNEGSKA (reference sequence). CDR3 nucleotide sequence: TGCAGTGCTAGAGGACGATCCGGGACAGGGAGGGGCGAGCAGTACTTC. Its translation: CSARGRSGTGRGEQYF.

This clonotype was observed many times. This CDR3 reads CASSLTRTGTNAFF. The CDR3 DNA sequence: TGTGCCAGCAGCCTCACCCGGACAGGGACGAATGCTTTCTTT. The chain is built from TRBV7-2 and TRBJ1-1; 8 nucleotides match TRBD1. The CDR3 has 14 residues. CDR1 is SGHTA and CDR2 is FQGNSA in the germline V gene. Losses at the gene ends were 5 bases for V and 11 bases for J; bases not matched to a gene: 13.

This clonotype has a handful of counts. The chain combines TRBV11-1 with TRBJ2-5, with 7 bases matching TRBD1. The germline V gene encodes CDR1 SGHAT and CDR2 FQDESV (reference sequence). V dropped 3 bases and J dropped 2; count of bases not matched to a gene: 3. The CDR3 consists of 14 residues. The DNA of the CDR3 is TGTGCCAGCAGCTTGGGACAGTTTCAAGAGACCCAGTACTTC. Translation gives CASSLGQFQETQYF.

This clonotype was counted ten times or more. This chain uses TRBV7-2 with TRBJ1-6; 9 bases agree with TRBD1. The CDR3 length is 16 residues. V lost 5 bases and J lost 8; bases outside the gene matches: 10. Germline loops: CDR1 SGHTA, CDR2 FQGNSA. The CDR3 reads CASSPGAGQGYSPLHF. The CDR3 DNA is TGTGCCAGCAGCCCAGGGGCGGGACAGGGATATTCACCCCTCCACTTT.

The V call is TRBV28, the J call TRBJ1-5; weak D call: TRBD1 (5 bases). The length of the CDR3 is 14 residues. The ends were cut back, 6 bases at V and 7 bases at J, with 16 bases in the middle. Germline values: CDR1 MDHEN, CDR2 SYDVKM. The CDR3 loop reads CASRFSGRRQPQHF. The CDR3 bases are TGTGCCAGCAGGTTTTCAGGGCGGCGGCAGCCCCAGCATTTT.

The CDR3 region is CASSRQDNQPQHF. The CDR3 DNA follows: TGTGCCAGCAGCCGACAGGACAATCAGCCCCAGCATTTT. V usage is TRBV6-2 or TRBV6-3 and J usage is TRBJ1-5, with D possibly TRBD1 on 6 matching bases. Trimming removed 6 bases at V and 3 bases at J, with 9 bases between. CDR1 and CDR2 from the germline V gene are MNHEY and SVGEGT. The CDR3 runs 13 residues.

The chain is built from TRBV12-3 or TRBV12-4 and TRBJ1-1; tentative D call: TRBD1 (5 bases). Trimming pared 5 bases from V and 7 bases from J, leaving 8 bases between. The CDR3 length is 11 residues. The chain's CDR3 is CASSRQREAFF. The CDR3 region has the DNA TGTGCCAGCAGTCGACAGCGTGAAGCTTTCTTT.

This clonotype was detected many times. J is TRBJ2-7 and V is TRBV7-8; 12 bases match TRBD2. This CDR3 spans 16 amino acids. Germline V CDR1 and CDR2: SGHVS, FQNEAQ. Trimming at V came to 5 bases and at J to 2 bases, leaving 7 bases not matched to a gene. Here the CDR3 reads CASSPYRLAGAYEQYF. For the CDR3, the DNA is TGTGCCAGCAGCCCATATCGACTAGCGGGGGCCTACGAGCAGTACTTC. Based on the CDR3 plus reference TRBV7-8 and TRBJ2-7, the full variable domain is GAGVSQSPRYKVAKRGQDVALRCDPISGHVSLFWYQQALGQGPEFLTYFQNEAQLDKSGLPSDRFFAERPEGSVSTLKIQRTQQEDSAVYLCASSPYRLAGAYEQYFGPGTRLTVT.

This clonotype showed up many times. The rearrangement links TRBV7-2 to TRBJ1-5; 9 nucleotides agree with TRBD1. Germline V gene lookup returns CDR1 SGHTA and CDR2 FQGNSA. With 7 bases clipped from V and 6 bases from J, the junction kept 4 bases outside the gene matches. This CDR3 is 13 amino acids long. As DNA, the CDR3 is TGTGCCAGCAAGGGACAGGGAGGTCAGCCCCAGCATTTT. Its protein is CASKGQGGQPQHF.

This clonotype appeared a few times. The chain carries TRBV6-1 and TRBJ2-1; 9 bases are shared with TRBD2. CDR3 length: 15 residues. V lost 6 bases and J lost 1; bases outside the gene matches: 4. In germline, CDR1 is MNHNS, CDR2 SASEGT. Here the CDR3 DNA reads TGTGCCAGCAGAGAAAGCGGGGGGTCCTACAATGAGCAGTTCTTC. Translation: CASRESGGSYNEQFF.